The 20 T cell receptor beta chains below come from one sample, sequenced in a study of T-cell memory formation after mild COVID-19 (dated by TCRdb to the early 2020s). Library prep was done by 5' RACE. TCRdb records Illumina NovaSeq 6000 as the sequencer. The raw public reads went through TCRdb reprocessing: fastp at Q25, MiXCR clone calling, in-frame beta chains kept. Rows with one shared CDR3 protein collapse into an entry with the most common genes and DNA. Present in this sample are more than 250,000 distinct CDR3 sequences, more than 15% of which were seen just once. The ten largest clones add up to roughly 24% of the sample. Sequenced: PBMCs or a T cell subset sorted from them (not recorded which). All receptors come from a young man who had mild COVID-19 (a few samples of this study predate the infection). The sample titles of this study are shuffled in the database, so cell type and time point are left out; the donor was told from shared clones.

The chain combines TRBV12-3 or TRBV12-4 with TRBJ2-2; D may be TRBD2 (6 bases). The CDR3 contains 12 residues. The V end was cut by 6 bases, the J end by 4 bases, with 6 bases between. The CDR3 is CASREGTGELFF. The CDR3 DNA reads as TGTGCCAGCAGGGAGGGCACCGGGGAGCTGTTTTTT.

This clonotype was detected a few times. The chain has TRBV7-7 and TRBJ2-2; 15 bases are a match to TRBD2. Trimming took 5 bases from V and 2 from J; bases not matched to a gene: 3. The CDR3 is 17 amino acids. Germline V gene lookup returns CDR1 SSHAT and CDR2 FNYEAQ (reference sequence). This CDR3 is CASSPGLAGGNTGELFF. CDR3 sequence (DNA): TGTGCCAGCAGCCCGGGACTAGCGGGGGGCAACACCGGGGAGCTGTTTTTT.

The genes are TRBV7-2 and TRBJ2-2, with D hard to call. Germline V CDR1 and CDR2: SGHTA, FQGNSA. V dropped 4 bases and J dropped 5 bases, with 8 bases sitting between them. The CDR3 is 13 residues long. CDR3 coding DNA: TGTGCCAGCAGCTCAGAACAGACCGGGGAGCTGTTTTTT. This codes for CASSSEQTGELFF.

The chain has TRBV4-3 and TRBJ1-4, with TRBD1 matching 7 bases. Germline CDR1 reads LGHNA; CDR2 reads YSLEER. The CDR3 length is 15 residues. V shed 1 base, J shed 8 bases, and the junction held 7 bases outside the gene matches. The CDR3 nucleotides are TGCGCCAGCAGCCAAGGACAGGGAGGAGACGAAAAACTGTTTTTT. Translating gives CASSQGQGGDEKLFF.

This chain uses TRBV12-3 or TRBV12-4 with TRBJ2-3; the D gene is possibly TRBD2 (5 bases). This CDR3 is 13 amino acids long. V was trimmed by 8 bases and J by 2 bases, leaving 11 bases between them. CDR3 sequence: CASHGRATDTQYF. The CDR3 DNA reads TGTGCCAGCCACGGGCGGGCCACAGATACGCAGTATTTT.

This chain links TRBV29-1 with TRBJ2-7; 8 positions agree with TRBD1. CDR3 length: 14 amino acids. Unmatched junction bases numbered 10, after V lost 4 bases and J lost 5 bases. CDR1 SQVTM and CDR2 ANQGSEA come from the germline V gene. CDR3 sequence (DNA): TGCAGCGTTGCGAGGGACAGGCGTGAGGACGAGCAGTACTTC. Translating it yields CSVARDRREDEQYF.

In its sample, this clonotype was seen many times. The chain carries TRBV12-3 or TRBV12-4 and TRBJ2-1, with D possibly matching TRBD1 (7 bases). The CDR3 contains 17 residues. V lost 6 bases and J lost 7, with 25 bases in between. CDR3: CASRFRDSGGSVNEQFF. CDR3 DNA: TGTGCCAGCAGGTTCCGGGACAGCGGAGGGTCGGTTAATGAGCAGTTCTTC.

At least ten counts were recorded for this clonotype. The gene calls are TRBV7-6 and TRBJ2-1; D remains unclear. V shed 3 bases and J shed 0 bases, with 9 bases lying between them. The germline gives CDR1 SGHVS, CDR2 FNYEAQ. The CDR3 runs 15 residues. CDR3 region: CASSFGLGSYNEQFF. The CDR3 bases are TGTGCCAGCAGCTTCGGGCTGGGCTCCTACAATGAGCAGTTCTTC.

In this sample, this clonotype turned up a few times. The chain couples TRBV6-5 to TRBJ2-7; 12 bases match TRBD2. The CDR3 is 16 residues long. From germline, CDR1 is MNHEY and CDR2 SVGAGI. With V trimmed by 0 bases and J by 3 bases, 3 bases remained unmatched. CDR3 residues: CASSYSGLAGRYEQYF. The CDR3 DNA sequence: TGTGCCAGCAGTTACTCGGGACTAGCGGGCCGCTACGAGCAGTACTTC.

The chain employs TRBV5-1 and TRBJ2-3, with D possibly being TRBD2 (6 bases). The CDR3 length is 14 residues. Trimming took off 5 bases at V and 4 bases at J, with 14 bases between the two ends. The germline CDR1 and CDR2 sequences are SGHRS and YFSETQ. The CDR3 nucleotides read TGCGCCAGCAGGCCGGGGGAAAAGTCAGATACGCAGTATTTT. Amino acid sequence: CASRPGEKSDTQYF. Full variable domain (outside the CDR3, taken from reference TRBV5-1 and TRBJ2-3): KAGVTQTPRYLIKTRGQQVTLSCSPISGHRSVSWYQQTPGQGLQFLFEYFSETQRNKGNFPGRFSGRQFSNSRSEMNVSTLELGDSALYLCASRPGEKSDTQYFGPGTRLTVL.

The V and J genes are TRBV19 and TRBJ2-1; D gene uncertain. V dropped 6 bases and J dropped 3 bases, with 15 bases sitting between them. Germline V gene sequence: CDR1 LNHDA, CDR2 SQIVND (reference sequence). This CDR3 has 15 residues. The CDR3 sequence is CASSTLPVDYNEQFF. CDR3 nucleotides: TGTGCCAGTAGCACCCTTCCCGTGGACTACAATGAGCAGTTCTTC.

The CDR3 loop is CSGASGGKEQFF. CDR3 DNA sequence: TGCAGCGGGGCTAGCGGGGGCAAGGAGCAGTTCTTC. The V call is TRBV20-1, the J call TRBJ2-1; 10 bases align to TRBD2. The CDR3 loop spans 12 amino acids. Germline CDR1 reads DFQATT; CDR2 reads SNEGSKA (reference sequence).

This clonotype was counted between two and nine times. The chain links TRBV20-1 to TRBJ2-7; the D gene is possibly TRBD1 (5 bases). This CDR3 region has 12 residues. Germline V CDR1 and CDR2: DFQATT, SNEGSKA (reference sequence). The V gene lost 3 bases and the J gene lost 2 bases, with 8 bases spanning the gap. CDR3 loop: CSARCRAYEQYV. CDR3 DNA: TGCAGTGCTAGGTGCAGGGCCTACGAGCAGTACGTC.

The CDR3 reads CASSYGANYEQYF. The CDR3 nucleotides read TGCGCCAGCAGCTACGGAGCCAACTACGAGCAGTACTTC. The chain couples TRBV4-3 to TRBJ2-7; no clear D. The CDR3 length is 13 residues. Trimming shortened V by 5 bases and J by 3 bases, and 11 bases separated the two germline ends. Germline V gives CDR1 LGHNA, CDR2 YSLEER.

This chain uses TRBV7-2 with TRBJ2-5, with 7 bases that match TRBD1. CDR1 is SGHTA and CDR2 is FQGNSA in the germline V gene. This CDR3 spans 14 amino acids. Trimming cost V 3 bases and J 8 bases; bases outside gene matches: 9. Here the CDR3 DNA reads TGTGCCAGCAGCTTTGGACAGGACATCGGTACCCAGTACTTC. Translated, it gives CASSFGQDIGTQYF.

The chain combines TRBV28 with TRBJ2-2; D remains unclear. CDR3 size: 16 residues. The V end was cut by 5 bases, the J end by 0 bases, with 13 bases between. CDR1 is MDHEN and CDR2 is SYDVKM in the germline V gene. DNA of the CDR3: TGTGCCAGCAGTGGGGTCTTCTCCACGAACACCGGGGAGCTGTTTTTT. Amino acid sequence: CASSGVFSTNTGELFF. Supplemented by reference TRBV28 and TRBJ2-2, the full variable domain reads DVKVTQSSRYLVKRTGEKVFLECVQDMDHENMFWYRQDPGLGLRLIYFSYDVKMKEKGDIPEGYSVSREKKERFSLILESASTNQTSMYLCASSGVFSTNTGELFFGEGSRLTVL.

In its sample, this clonotype was seen once. The genes are TRBV4-1 and TRBJ2-5; 9 nucleotides line up with TRBD1. In germline, CDR1 is MGHRA, CDR2 YSYEKL. V trimming: 4 bases; J trimming: 5 bases; junction bases outside the gene matches: 5. The length of the CDR3 is 14 residues. CDR3 residues: CASSPGQGLETQYF. The CDR3 DNA is TGCGCCAGCAGCCCGGGACAGGGACTGGAGACCCAGTACTTC.

V is TRBV4-3 and J is TRBJ2-3; TRBD1 matches at 9 bases. The length of the CDR3 is 14 residues. The junction had 3 bases not matched to a gene; V was cut back by 3 bases and J by 5 bases. Germline V gives CDR1 LGHNA, CDR2 YSLEER. This CDR3 reads CASSHGQGLDTQYF. The DNA for the CDR3 is TGCGCCAGCAGCCACGGACAGGGGTTAGATACGCAGTATTTT.

This clonotype was recorded at least ten times. This chain joins TRBV20-1 and TRBJ1-2, with D possibly being TRBD1 (6 bases). V was clipped by 3 bases and J by 4 bases, with 9 bases between them. Germline V gene data show CDR1 as DFQATT and CDR2 as SNEGSKA (reference sequence). The length of the CDR3 is 12 residues. The CDR3: CSASPRGYGYTF. CDR3 in DNA: TGCAGTGCTAGTCCCAGGGGCTATGGCTACACCTTC.

The chain combines TRBV6-2 or TRBV6-3 with TRBJ2-7; no reliable D call. From germline, CDR1 is MNHEY and CDR2 SVGEGT. V was clipped by 7 bases and J by 3 bases, with 7 bases between them. This CDR3 comprises 11 residues. The CDR3 here is CASKTNYEQYF. In DNA, the CDR3 is TGTGCCAGCAAGACCAACTACGAGCAGTACTTC.